This T cell receptor beta chain derives from a study of blood T cell repertoires in COVID-19. V gave up 4 bases and J gave up 4 bases; unmatched junction bases: 4. CDR3 length: 15 amino acids. Germline assignment: CDR1 LNHDA and CDR2 SQIVND (reference sequence). Study processing details: From reference gene primer amplification, estimates of nucleated cell counts were derived. Profiling relied on immunoSEQ multiplex PCR, and the TCRdb table lists in-frame clones only, not all of them. D and trimming come from the DNA, and the V and J calls and clone size come from that table. The sample lists around 200,000 clones; approximately 88% were seen once.

This sequence joins TRBV19 and TRBJ2-2; 9 nucleotides agree with TRBD2. The receptor comes from a man aged 18 to 30 with acute COVID-19. Sequencing input: PBMCs or T cells enriched from blood (not recorded which). CDR3 in DNA: TGTGCCAGTAGTAAACGGCGGGAGGGCACCGGGGAGCTGTTTTTT. Translation: CASSKRREGTGELFF.